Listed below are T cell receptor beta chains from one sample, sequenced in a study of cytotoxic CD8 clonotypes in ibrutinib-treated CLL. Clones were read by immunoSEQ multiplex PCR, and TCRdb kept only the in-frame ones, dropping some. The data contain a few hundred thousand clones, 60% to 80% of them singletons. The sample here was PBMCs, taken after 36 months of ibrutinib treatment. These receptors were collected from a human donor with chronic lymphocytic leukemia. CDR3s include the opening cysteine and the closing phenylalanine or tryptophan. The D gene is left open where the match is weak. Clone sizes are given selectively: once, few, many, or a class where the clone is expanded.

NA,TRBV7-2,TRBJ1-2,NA,CASSLVTGSGGYTF,TGTGCCAGCAGCTTAGTAACCGGGTCGGGTGGCTACACCTTC
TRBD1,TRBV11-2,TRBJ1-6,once,CASSLRTGFNSPLHF,TGTGCCAGCAGCTTAAGGACAGGGTTTAATTCACCCCTCCACTTT
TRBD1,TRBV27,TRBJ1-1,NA,CASSVRGLLNTEAFF,TGTGCCAGCAGTGTCAGGGGGCTTTTGAACACTGAAGCTTTCTTT
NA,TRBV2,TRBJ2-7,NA,CASSSHRRSYEQYF,TGTGCCAGCAGTTCCCACAGGAGATCCTACGAGCAGTACTTC
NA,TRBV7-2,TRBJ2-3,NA,CASSLTRNTQYF,TGTGCCAGCAGCTTAACTCGGAATACGCAGTATTTT
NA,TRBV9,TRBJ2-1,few,CASSAHPGDEQFF,TGTGCCAGCAGCGCCCACCCGGGCGATGAGCAGTTCTTC
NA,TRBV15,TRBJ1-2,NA,CATQRDTLYGYTF,TGTGCCACCCAGAGGGACACTCTCTATGGCTACACCTTC
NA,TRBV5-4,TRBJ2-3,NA,CASSLSDGADTQYF,TGTGCCAGCAGTTTGTCAGACGGGGCCGATACGCAGTATTTT
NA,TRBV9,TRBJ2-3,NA,CASSVGTSQYF,TGTGCCAGCAGCGTGGGGACCTCGCAGTATTTT
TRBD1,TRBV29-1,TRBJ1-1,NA,CSVTETGWGTEAFF,TGCAGCGTTACCGAGACAGGGTGGGGCACTGAAGCTTTCTTT
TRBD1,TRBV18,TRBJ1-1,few,CASSPADRGEAFF,TGTGCCAGCTCACCAGCGGACAGGGGGGAAGCTTTCTTT
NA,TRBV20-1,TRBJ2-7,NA,CSARLLDEQYF,TGCAGTGCAAGACTTTTAGACGAGCAGTACTTC
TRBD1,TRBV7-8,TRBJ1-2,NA,CASSSYRGFVGYTF,TGTGCCAGCAGCTCCTACAGGGGATTTGTTGGCTACACCTTC
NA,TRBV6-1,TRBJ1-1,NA,CATQVGMNTEAFF,TGTGCCACCCAGGTCGGAATGAACACTGAAGCTTTCTTT
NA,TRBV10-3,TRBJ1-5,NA,CAISESGPQSSQPQHF,TGTGCCATCAGTGAGTCAGGGCCCCAATCGAGTCAGCCCCAGCATTTT
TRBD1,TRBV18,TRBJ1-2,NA,CASSPYKQGNYGYTF,TGTGCCAGCTCACCTTATAAACAGGGGAACTATGGCTACACCTTC
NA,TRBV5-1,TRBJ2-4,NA,CASSLEDRRFAKNIQYF,TGCGCCAGCAGCTTGGAGGACCGTCGCTTTGCCAAAAACATTCAGTACTTC
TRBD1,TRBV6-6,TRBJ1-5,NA,CASQGQGRKQPQHF,TGTGCCAGCCAAGGACAGGGTCGCAAACAGCCCCAGCATTTT
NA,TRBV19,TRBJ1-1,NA,CASSVNPGTLMNTEAFF,TGTGCCAGTAGCGTTAACCCGGGAACACTCATGAACACTGAAGCTTTCTTT
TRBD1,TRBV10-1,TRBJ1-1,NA,CASSLNTGTALYTEAFF,TGCGCCAGCAGCCTCAACACCGGGACAGCCCTTTATACTGAAGCTTTCTTT
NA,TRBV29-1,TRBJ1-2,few,CSVGSGYGYTF,TGCAGCGTTGGGTCGGGCTATGGCTACACCTTC
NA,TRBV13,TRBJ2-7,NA,CASRLTGFYEQYF,TGTGCCAGCAGACTGACGGGGTTCTACGAGCAGTACTTC
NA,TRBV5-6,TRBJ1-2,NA,CASSSGRGFGYTF,TGTGCCAGCAGCTCAGGCAGGGGTTTTGGCTACACCTTC
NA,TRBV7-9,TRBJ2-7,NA,CASSLQGGGEQYF,TGTGCCAGCAGCTTGCAGGGGGGAGGGGAGCAGTACTTC
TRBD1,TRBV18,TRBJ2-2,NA,CASSPQQGKELFF,TGTGCCAGCTCACCCCAACAGGGGAAGGAGCTGTTTTTT
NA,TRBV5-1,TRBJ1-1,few,CASSLWWAEDTEAFF,TGCGCCAGCAGCTTGTGGTGGGCTGAGGACACTGAAGCTTTCTTT
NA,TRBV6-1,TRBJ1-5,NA,CASSGRRTSNQPQHF,TGTGCCAGCAGTGGCCGACGAACTAGCAATCAGCCCCAGCATTTT
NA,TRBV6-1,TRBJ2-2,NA,CASSVLETGELFF,TGTGCCAGCAGTGTTCTAGAAACCGGGGAGCTGTTTTTT
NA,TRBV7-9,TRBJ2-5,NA,CASSTRVQETQYF,TGTGCCAGCAGCACCAGGGTCCAAGAGACCCAGTACTTC
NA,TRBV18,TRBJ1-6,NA,CASGRDVESPLHF,TGTGCCAGCGGGCGGGACGTCGAATCACCCCTCCACTTT
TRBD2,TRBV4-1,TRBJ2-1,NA,CASSQDRPSGRAYNEQFF,TGCGCCAGCAGCCAAGACCGGCCTAGCGGGAGGGCCTACAATGAGCAGTTCTTC
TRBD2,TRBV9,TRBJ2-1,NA,CASSVGLAGDQGEQFF,TGTGCCAGCAGCGTGGGGCTAGCGGGAGATCAGGGTGAGCAGTTCTTC
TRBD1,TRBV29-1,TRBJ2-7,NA,CSVGSGGYEQYF,TGCAGCGTTGGTTCAGGGGGCTACGAGCAGTACTTC
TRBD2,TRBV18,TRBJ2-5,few,CASSPPGGVRETQYF,TGTGCCAGCTCACCACCTGGGGGGGTACGGGAGACCCAGTACTTC
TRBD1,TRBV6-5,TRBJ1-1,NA,CASSGQGYTEAFF,TGTGCCAGCAGTGGACAGGGTTACACTGAAGCTTTCTTT
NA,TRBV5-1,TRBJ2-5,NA,CASSLSLGGFQETQYF,TGCGCCAGCAGCTTGTCGCTAGGGGGTTTCCAAGAGACCCAGTACTTC
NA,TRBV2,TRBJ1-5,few,CASRLRTGNSNQPQHF,TGTGCCAGCAGATTAAGAACAGGGAATAGCAATCAGCCCCAGCATTTT
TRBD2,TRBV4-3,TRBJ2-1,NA,CASSQDALLAGSGYEQFF,TGCGCCAGCAGCCAAGATGCTTTACTAGCGGGCTCGGGATATGAGCAGTTCTTC
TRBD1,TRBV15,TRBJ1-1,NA,CATSDRGLTEAFF,TGTGCCACCAGCGACAGGGGGCTAACTGAAGCTTTCTTT
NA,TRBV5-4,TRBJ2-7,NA,CASSLESRFGEQYF,TGTGCCAGCAGCTTGGAGTCCAGGTTCGGCGAGCAGTACTTC
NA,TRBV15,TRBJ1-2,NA,CATSRDSGTLFGYTF,TGTGCCACCAGCAGAGATTCTGGGACGCTTTTTGGCTACACCTTC
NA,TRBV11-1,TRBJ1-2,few,CASSSPRSRNYGYTF,TGTGCCAGCAGCTCCCCTCGCAGTCGTAACTATGGCTACACCTTC
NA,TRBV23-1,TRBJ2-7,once,CASRHGSPGCEQYF,TGCGCCAGCCGACATGGGAGCCCCGGGTGCGAGCAGTACTTC
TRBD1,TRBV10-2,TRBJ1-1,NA,CASESDRGTRAFF,TGCGCCAGTGAATCTGACAGGGGGACTAGGGCTTTCTTT
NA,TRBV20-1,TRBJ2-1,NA,CSASDDEQFF,TGCAGTGCTAGTGACGATGAGCAGTTCTTC
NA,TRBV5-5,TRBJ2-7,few,CASSLTYEQYF,TGTGCCAGCAGCTTGACCTACGAGCAGTACTTC
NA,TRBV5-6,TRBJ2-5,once,CASSFGLIWDTQETQYF,TGTGCCAGCAGCTTTGGGCTCATTTGGGACACCCAAGAGACCCAGTACTTC
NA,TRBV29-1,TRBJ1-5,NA,CSAGQPQHF,TGCAGCGCGGGACAGCCCCAGCATTTT
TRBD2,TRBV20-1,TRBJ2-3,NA,CGLEKDTQYF,TGCGGACTAGAGAAAGATACGCAGTATTTT
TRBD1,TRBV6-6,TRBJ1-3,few,CASSSPTGSGNTIYF,TGTGCCAGCAGTTCCCCGACAGGGTCTGGAAACACCATATATTTT
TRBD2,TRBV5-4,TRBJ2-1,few,CASSSPTSGGRHEQFF,TGTGCCAGCAGCTCCCCTACTAGCGGGGGACGACATGAGCAGTTCTTC